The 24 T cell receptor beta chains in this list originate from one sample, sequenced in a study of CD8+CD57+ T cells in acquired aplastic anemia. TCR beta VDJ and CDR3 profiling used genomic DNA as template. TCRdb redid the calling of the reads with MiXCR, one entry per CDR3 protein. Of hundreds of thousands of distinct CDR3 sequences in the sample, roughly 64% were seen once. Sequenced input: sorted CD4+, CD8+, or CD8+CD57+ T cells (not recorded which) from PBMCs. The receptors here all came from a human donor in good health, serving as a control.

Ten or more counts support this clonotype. The CDR3: CSVGTGASWDTEAFF. CDR3 nucleotide sequence: TGCAGCGTAGGGACAGGGGCTTCCTGGGACACTGAAGCTTTCTTT. The chain carries TRBV29-1 and TRBJ1-1, with 10 positions matching TRBD1. This CDR3 is built from 15 residues. V shed 6 bases, J shed 3 bases, and the junction held 10 bases outside the gene matches. Per the germline V gene, CDR1 is SQVTM and CDR2 is ANQGSEA.

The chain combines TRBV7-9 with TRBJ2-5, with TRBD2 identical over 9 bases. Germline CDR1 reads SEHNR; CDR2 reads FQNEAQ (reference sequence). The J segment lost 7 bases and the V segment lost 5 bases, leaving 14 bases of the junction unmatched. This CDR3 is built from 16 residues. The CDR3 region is CASSGTSRGGRVTQYF. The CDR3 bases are TGTGCCAGCAGCGGAACATCGCGGGGGGGCCGGGTGACCCAGTACTTC.

In nucleotides, the CDR3 is TGCAGCGTTATAGTGGACAAAGCAACCTATAAGCAGTATTTT. It codes for CSVIVDKATYKQYF. This chain links TRBV29-1 with TRBJ2-7, with D possibly TRBD1 on 5 matching bases. The end of the DNA aligns better with TRBJ2-3, so the J call may be wrong. The CDR3 has 14 amino acids. CDR1 SQVTM and CDR2 ANQGSEA come from the germline V gene.

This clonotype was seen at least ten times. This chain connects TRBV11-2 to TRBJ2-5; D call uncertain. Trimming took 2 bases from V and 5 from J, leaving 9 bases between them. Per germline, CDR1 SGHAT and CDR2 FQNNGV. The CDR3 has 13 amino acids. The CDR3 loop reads CASSLSGRETQYF. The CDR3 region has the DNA TGTGCCAGCAGCTTATCTGGGCGTGAGACCCAGTACTTC.

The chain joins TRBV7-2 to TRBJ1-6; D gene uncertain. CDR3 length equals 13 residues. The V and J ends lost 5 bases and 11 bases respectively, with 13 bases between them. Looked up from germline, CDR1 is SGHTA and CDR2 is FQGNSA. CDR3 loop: CASSPCTQAPLHF. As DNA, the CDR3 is TGTGCCAGCAGCCCATGCACACAAGCACCCCTCCACTTT.

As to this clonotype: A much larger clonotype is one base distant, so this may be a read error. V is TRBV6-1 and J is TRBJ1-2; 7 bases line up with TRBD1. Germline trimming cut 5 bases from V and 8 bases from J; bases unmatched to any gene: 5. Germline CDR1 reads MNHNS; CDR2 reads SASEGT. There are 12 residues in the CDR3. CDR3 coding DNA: TGTGCCAGCAGTCCCTCAGGGGGGGGCTACACCTTC. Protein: CASSPSGGGYTF.

The CDR3 is CSVTEQGEEKFF. As DNA, the CDR3 is TGCAGTGTTACGGAGCAAGGGGAGGAGAAGTTCTTC. V and J are TRBV20-1 and TRBJ2-1; a weak D match, TRBD2 (6 bases). CDR1 and CDR2 (germline): DFQATT, SNEGSKA (reference sequence). This CDR3 contains 12 residues. The V end lost 7 bases, the J end lost 14 bases, and 21 bases lay between the germline ends.

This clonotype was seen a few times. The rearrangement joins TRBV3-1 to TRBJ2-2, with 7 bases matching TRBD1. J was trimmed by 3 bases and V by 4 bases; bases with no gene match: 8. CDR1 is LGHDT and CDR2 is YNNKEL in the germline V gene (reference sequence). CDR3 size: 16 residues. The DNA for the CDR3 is TGTGCCAGCAGCCCTCAGGGACAGTTACACACCGGGGAGCTGTTTTTT. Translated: CASSPQGQLHTGELFF.

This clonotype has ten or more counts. The CDR3: CSVAGQGNTEAFF. CDR3 bases: TGCAGCGTCGCCGGACAGGGGAACACTGAAGCTTTCTTT. J is TRBJ1-1 and V is TRBV29-1; TRBD1 matches 8 bases. The length of the CDR3 is 13 residues. CDR1 SQVTM and CDR2 ANQGSEA come from the germline V gene. V gave up 6 bases and J gave up 1 base; unmatched junction bases: 4.

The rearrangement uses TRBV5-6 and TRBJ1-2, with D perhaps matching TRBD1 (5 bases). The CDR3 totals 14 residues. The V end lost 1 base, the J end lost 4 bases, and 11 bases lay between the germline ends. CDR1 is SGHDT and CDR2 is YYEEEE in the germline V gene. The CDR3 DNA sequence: TGTGCCAGCAGCTTGTCGGACCAGGGCTATGGCTACACCTTC. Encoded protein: CASSLSDQGYGYTF.

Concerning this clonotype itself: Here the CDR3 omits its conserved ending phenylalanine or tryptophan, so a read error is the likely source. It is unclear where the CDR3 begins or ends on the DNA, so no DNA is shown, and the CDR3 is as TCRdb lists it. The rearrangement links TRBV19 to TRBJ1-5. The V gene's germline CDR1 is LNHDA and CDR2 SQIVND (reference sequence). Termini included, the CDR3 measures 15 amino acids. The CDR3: CASTLRDKSAGNTKY.

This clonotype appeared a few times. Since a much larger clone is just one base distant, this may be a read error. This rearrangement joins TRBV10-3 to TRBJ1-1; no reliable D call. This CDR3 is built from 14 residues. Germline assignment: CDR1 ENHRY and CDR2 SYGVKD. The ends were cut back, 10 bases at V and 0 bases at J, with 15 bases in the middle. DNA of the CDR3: TGTGCCAGCAGAGTAGGTGACCTGAACACTGAAGCTTTCTTT. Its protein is CASRVGDLNTEAFF.

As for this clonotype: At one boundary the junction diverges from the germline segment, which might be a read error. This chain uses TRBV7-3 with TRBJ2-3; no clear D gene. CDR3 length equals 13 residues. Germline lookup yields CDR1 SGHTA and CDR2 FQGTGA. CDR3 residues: CASTLSVPETQYF. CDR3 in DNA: TGTGCCAGCACCCTAAGCGTTCCAGAGACGCAGTATTTT. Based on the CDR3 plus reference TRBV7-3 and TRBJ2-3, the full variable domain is GAGVSQTPSNKVTEKGKYVELRCDPISGHTALYWYRQSLGQGPEFLIYFQGTGAADDSGLPNDRFFAVRPEGSVSTLKIQRTERGDSAVYLCASTLSVPETQYFGPGTRLTVL.

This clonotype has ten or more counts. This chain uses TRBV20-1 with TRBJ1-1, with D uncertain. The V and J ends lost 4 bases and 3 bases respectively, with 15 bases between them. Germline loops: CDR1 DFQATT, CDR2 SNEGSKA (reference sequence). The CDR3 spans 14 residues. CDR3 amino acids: CSANNAGGDTEAFF. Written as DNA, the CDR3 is TGCAGTGCTAATAATGCAGGCGGGGACACTGAAGCTTTCTTT.

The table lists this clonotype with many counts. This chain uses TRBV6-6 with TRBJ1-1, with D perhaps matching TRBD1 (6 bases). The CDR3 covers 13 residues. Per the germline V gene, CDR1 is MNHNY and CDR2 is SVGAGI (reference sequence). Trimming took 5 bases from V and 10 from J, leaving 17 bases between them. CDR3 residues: CASSTSGQYGAFF. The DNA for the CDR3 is TGTGCCAGCAGTACATCAGGACAGTATGGAGCTTTCTTT.

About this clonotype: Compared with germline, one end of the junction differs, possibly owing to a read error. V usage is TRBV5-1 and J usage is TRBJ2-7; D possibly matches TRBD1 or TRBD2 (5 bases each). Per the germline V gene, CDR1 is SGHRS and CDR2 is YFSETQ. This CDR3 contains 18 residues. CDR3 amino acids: CASSLEGRAAGALYEQYF. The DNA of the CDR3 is TGTGCCAGCAGCTTAGAGGGGCGGGCTGCTGGCGCCCTCTACGAGCAGTACTTC.

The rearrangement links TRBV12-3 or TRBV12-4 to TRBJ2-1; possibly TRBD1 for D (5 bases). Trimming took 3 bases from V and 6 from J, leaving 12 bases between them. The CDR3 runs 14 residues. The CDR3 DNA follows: TGTGCCAGCAGTTTGCAGGGTACGGGCAATGAGCAGTTCTTC. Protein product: CASSLQGTGNEQFF.

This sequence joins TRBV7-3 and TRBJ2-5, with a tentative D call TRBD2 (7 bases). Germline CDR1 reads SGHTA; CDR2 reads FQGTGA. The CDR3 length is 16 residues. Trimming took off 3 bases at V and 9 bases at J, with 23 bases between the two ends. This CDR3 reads CASSLGVGGVGEAQYF. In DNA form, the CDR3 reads TGTGCCAGCAGCTTGGGGGTAGGGGGGGTCGGCGAGGCCCAGTACTTC.

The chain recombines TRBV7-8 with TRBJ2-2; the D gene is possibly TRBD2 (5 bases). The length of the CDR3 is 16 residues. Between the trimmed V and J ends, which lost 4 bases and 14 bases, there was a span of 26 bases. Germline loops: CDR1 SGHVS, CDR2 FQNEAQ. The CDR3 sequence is CASSSIGVWNIAHLFF. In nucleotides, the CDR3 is TGTGCCAGCAGCTCTATCGGGGTCTGGAATATAGCCCATCTGTTTTTT.

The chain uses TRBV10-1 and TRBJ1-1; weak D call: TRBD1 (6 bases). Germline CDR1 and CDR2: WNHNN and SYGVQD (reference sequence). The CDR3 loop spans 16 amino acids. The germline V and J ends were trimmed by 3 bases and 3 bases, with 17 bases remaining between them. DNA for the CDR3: TGCGCCAGCAGTGAACAGGGTAGGGGCGAGCACACTGAAGCTTTCTTT. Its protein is CASSEQGRGEHTEAFF.

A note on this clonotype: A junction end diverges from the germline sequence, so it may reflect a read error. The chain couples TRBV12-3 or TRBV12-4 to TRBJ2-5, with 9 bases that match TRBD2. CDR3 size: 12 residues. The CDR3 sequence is CASSHDTGTSNF. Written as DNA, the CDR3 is TGTGCCTCTAGCCATGATACCGGGACTAGCAACTTC.

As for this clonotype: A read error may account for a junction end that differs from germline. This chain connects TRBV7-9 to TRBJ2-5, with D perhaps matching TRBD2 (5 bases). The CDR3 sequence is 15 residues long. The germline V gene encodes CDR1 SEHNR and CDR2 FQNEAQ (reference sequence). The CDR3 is CASSLVPRDQATQYF. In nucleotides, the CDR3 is TGCGCCAGCAGCTTGGTCCCCCGGGATCAAGCGACCCAGTACTTC.

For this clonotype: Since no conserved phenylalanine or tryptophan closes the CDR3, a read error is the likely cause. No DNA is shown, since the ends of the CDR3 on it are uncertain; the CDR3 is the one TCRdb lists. The CDR3 reads CAFTGGRDYRYT. The chain combines TRBV7-2 with TRBJ2-4; the table assigns TRBD2, which was not confirmed against the DNA. Termini included, the CDR3 measures 12 amino acids. The germline V gene has CDR1 SGHTA and CDR2 FQGNSA.

CDR3 loop: CASSLTQGGLPYGYTF. In DNA form, the CDR3 reads TGTGCCAGCAGCTTGACACAGGGAGGGCTCCCATATGGCTACACCTTC. The chain employs TRBV5-6 and TRBJ1-2, with D maybe TRBD1 (6 bases). The CDR3 consists of 16 residues. V was cut by 1 base and J by 5 bases, with 18 bases left in between. Germline loops: CDR1 SGHDT, CDR2 YYEEEE. Full variable domain (missing parts from reference TRBV5-6 and TRBJ1-2): DAGVTQSPTHLIKTRGQQVTLRCSPKSGHDTVSWYQQALGQGPQFIFQYYEEEERQRGNFPDRFSGHQFPNYSSELNVNALLLGDSALYLCASSLTQGGLPYGYTFGSGTRLTVV.